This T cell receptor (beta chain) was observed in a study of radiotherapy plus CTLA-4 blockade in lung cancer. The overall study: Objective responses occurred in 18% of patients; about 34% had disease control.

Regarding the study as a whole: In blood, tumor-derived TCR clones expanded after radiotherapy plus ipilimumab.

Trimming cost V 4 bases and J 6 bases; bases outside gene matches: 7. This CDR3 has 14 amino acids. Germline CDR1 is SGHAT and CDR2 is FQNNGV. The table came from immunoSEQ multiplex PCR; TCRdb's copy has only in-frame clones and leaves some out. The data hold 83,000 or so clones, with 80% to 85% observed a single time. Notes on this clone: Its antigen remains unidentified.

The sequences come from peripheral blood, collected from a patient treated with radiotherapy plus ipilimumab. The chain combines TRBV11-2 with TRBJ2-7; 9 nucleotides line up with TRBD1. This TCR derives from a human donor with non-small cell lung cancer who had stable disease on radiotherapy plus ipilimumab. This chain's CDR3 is CASSSTGTGLEQYF. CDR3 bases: TGTGCCAGCAGCTCCACCGGGACAGGGCTCGAGCAGTACTTC.